This TCR beta chain was sequenced during a study of cytomegalovirus exposure and HLA in healthy donors. Overall study results and limits: Researchers reported that three CMV-associated chains were confirmed in vitro as CMV antigen-specific.

CDR3 length: 15 residues. The junction had 3 bases not matched to a gene; V was cut back by 1 base and J by 4 bases. The germline gives CDR1 SGHNT, CDR2 YENEEA. Worth noting for this clone: Its matching antigen is unknown.

The repertoire was sequenced with immunoSEQ multiplex PCR; TCRdb's copy has only in-frame clones and lacks some. In the table there are 120,000 to 150,000 clones, approximately 88% of which are singletons. J is TRBJ2-1 and V is TRBV11-3, with 8 bases that match TRBD1. This receptor was obtained from a man between 18 and 35 years old in good health and CMV-seropositive. The sample was PBMCs. The CDR3 region is CASSLGQGAYNEQFF. CDR3 in DNA: TGTGCCAGCAGCTTAGGCCAGGGGGCTTACAATGAGCAGTTCTTC.